This is a list of T cell receptor beta chains from one sample in a study of blood T cells in healthy people across ages. TCRdb passed the 5' RACE reads through MiXCR, listing each CDR3 protein once. Altogether about 780,000 distinct CDR3 sequences are present, 46% being singletons, with the ten largest covering roughly 18%. The sample comprised blood. The receptor source for this set is a man of 80 years or more in good health. Both conserved end residues are part of each CDR3. D genes are given only for firm matches. Clone size is not always given. Where it is, it says once, few, many or a class for expanded clones.

V gene	D gene	J gene	clone size	CDR3 DNA	CDR3 protein
TRBV4-3	TRBD2	TRBJ2-7	.	TGCGCCAGCAGCCGGACTAGCGGGAGGGACTACGAGCAGTACTTC	CASSRTSGRDYEQYF
TRBV9	.	TRBJ2-6	.	TGTGCCAGCAGCGCCCAGTCTGGGGCCAACGTCCTGACTTTC	CASSAQSGANVLTF
TRBV20-1	TRBD2	TRBJ2-1	.	TGCAGTGCTAGTAGGTGGCGGGAGGGCCAAGTCCAGTTCTTC	CSASRWREGQVQFF
TRBV21-1	.	TRBJ1-1	.	TGTGCCAGCAGCAAAGCGAAGGTTCGGGGACTAGGGGCTTTCTTT	CASSKAKVRGLGAFF
TRBV20-1	.	TRBJ2-3	.	TGCAGTGTCTCCCTTAGACGGACCAGCACAGATACGCAGTATTTT	CSVSLRRTSTDTQYF
TRBV7-2	TRBD2	TRBJ2-1	.	TGTGCCAGCAGTTCCTTTGGAGCGGGAGGGCCGGATGAGCAGTTCTTC	CASSSFGAGGPDEQFF
TRBV10-3	TRBD2	TRBJ2-1	.	TGTGCCATCAGTGAGCTTGCGCGGGAGGGTTACAATGAGCAGTTCTTC	CAISELAREGYNEQFF
TRBV12-3/TRBV12-4	TRBD2	TRBJ2-3	.	TGTGCCAGCAGACCTGGGACTAGCGGGGCTAGCACAGATACGCAGTATTTT	CASRPGTSGASTDTQYF
TRBV5-1	TRBD2	TRBJ2-5	large	TGCGCCAGCATCGGGACTAGCGGGAGTTGGGAGACCCAGTACTTC	CASIGTSGSWETQYF
TRBV6-2/TRBV6-3	.	TRBJ2-5	.	TGTGCCAGCAGTTACTCGACAGCTTACCAAGAGACCCAGTACTTC	CASSYSTAYQETQYF
TRBV4-1	.	TRBJ2-1	few	TGCGCCAGCAGCCAAGGAACGAGGTTGCGTGAGCAGTTCTTC	CASSQGTRLREQFF
TRBV29-1	.	TRBJ2-1	.	TGCAGCGTTGAACACCAGGCGTACTACTCCTACAATGAGCAGTTCTTC	CSVEHQAYYSYNEQFF
TRBV6-2/TRBV6-3	TRBD1	TRBJ1-4	few	TGTGCCAGCAGTTTCATCGGACAGGGAAAATTGGAACTGTTTTTT	CASSFIGQGKLELFF
TRBV2	.	TRBJ1-2	.	TGTGCCAGCAGGCTCGGGGGTTTGGCTTATGGCTACACCTTC	CASRLGGLAYGYTF
TRBV7-8	TRBD1	TRBJ1-2	.	TGTGCCAGCAGCCCAGGGGGCCTTGGCTACACCTTC	CASSPGGLGYTF
TRBV10-3	TRBD2	TRBJ2-2	once	TGTGCCATCAGTGAGCAAGCGGGAGTCGGCGGGGAGCTGTTTTTT	CAISEQAGVGGELFF
TRBV5-1	.	TRBJ2-7	few	TGCGCCAGCAGACCTAACCGGGCCGTAACCTCCTACGAGCAGTACTTC	CASRPNRAVTSYEQYF
TRBV5-1	.	TRBJ1-2	.	TGCGCCAGCAGCCCGGACGGGCGTAGCCTCCCTTATGGCTACACCTTC	CASSPDGRSLPYGYTF
TRBV15	.	TRBJ1-6	.	TGTGTCACCAGCAGAGGAAGGCCGGATAATTCACCCCTCCACTTT	CVTSRGRPDNSPLHF
TRBV11-2	.	TRBJ1-6	.	TGTGCCGGCAGCTTAAGGGGGAGGAATAATTCACCCCTCCACTTT	CAGSLRGRNNSPLHF
TRBV7-8	.	TRBJ1-5	.	TGTGCCAGCAGCTCCTCTCCCCGGGACGGAGGGGCTCTGCCCCAGCATTTT	CASSSSPRDGGALPQHF
TRBV29-1	.	TRBJ1-3	.	TGCAGCGTGGGAGTTGGAAACACCATATATTTT	CSVGVGNTIYF
TRBV21-1	.	TRBJ2-7	.	TGTGCCAGCAGCCCGACTAGCGGGGACGTCTACGAGCAGTACTTC	CASSPTSGDVYEQYF
TRBV11-2	.	TRBJ2-3	many	TGTGCCAGCAGGCCCGTGTGGGGGCCAGATACGCAGTATTTT	CASRPVWGPDTQYF
TRBV7-9	TRBD2	TRBJ2-1	.	TGTGCCAGCAGCGACAGCGGGAGCAATGAGCAGTTCTTC	CASSDSGSNEQFF
TRBV12-3/TRBV12-4	.	TRBJ1-5	.	TGTGCCAGCACCATCACAGGGAGGGATCAGCCCCAGCATTTT	CASTITGRDQPQHF